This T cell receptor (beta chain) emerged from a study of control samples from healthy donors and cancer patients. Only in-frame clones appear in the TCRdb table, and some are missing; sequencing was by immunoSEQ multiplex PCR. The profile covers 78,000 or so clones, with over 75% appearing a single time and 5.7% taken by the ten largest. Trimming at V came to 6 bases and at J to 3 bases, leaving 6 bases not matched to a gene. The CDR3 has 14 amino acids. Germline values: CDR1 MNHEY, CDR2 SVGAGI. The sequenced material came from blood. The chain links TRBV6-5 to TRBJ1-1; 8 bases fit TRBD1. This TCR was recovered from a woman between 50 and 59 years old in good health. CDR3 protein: CASSADRADTEAFF. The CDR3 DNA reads TGTGCCAGCAGCGCGGACAGGGCGGACACTGAAGCTTTCTTT.